This T cell receptor (beta chain) emerged from a study of metastatic and nonmetastatic thyroid tumors. Across the study: The study looked at repertoires side by side in blood and in tumor or nodule tissue from malignant and benign thyroid patients. Study-wide findings and caveats: Reports indicated that malignant thyroid tumors showed significantly higher TCR beta diversity than benign nodules did, in blood and tumor.

As originally analysed: A classifier of distant metastasis in papillary thyroid cancer was built from CDR3 differences (across clinicopathological groups). TCRdb re-processed the PCR reads through MiXCR. TCRdb, rather than the study authors, made the V and J calls. The sample gives 13,000 or so clones, 28% of which show up once; over 9% is in the top ten. V lost 4 bases, J lost 2 bases, and 15 bases lay in between. CDR1 is MDHEN and CDR2 is SYDVKM in the germline V gene. This CDR3 spans 16 amino acids. Notes on this clone: What it binds is not known.

No treatment of any kind had been given to any patient before thyroid surgery. Source material: tumor tissue. This clonotype was obtained from a female donor with papillary thyroid cancer or a benign thyroid nodule (not recorded which). Some clones in this sample may be carry-over from other donors' samples. The chain uses TRBV28 and TRBJ2-1; D unresolved. Written as DNA, the CDR3 is TGTGCCAGCAGTTCGACTGCTAGAGTGACCTACAATGAGCAGTTCTTC. Translated: CASSSTARVTYNEQFF.